A selection of T cell receptor beta chains follows, all from one sample in a study of early stage breast cancer tumors. Method: immunoSEQ multiplex PCR; TCRdb's copy keeps in-frame clones and lacks some. Of 25,000 to 30,000 clones in the sample, 75% to 85% were seen once. Source material: blood. These receptors were collected from a person aged 55 to 75 with breast cancer. The CDR3 runs from the conserved cysteine through the conserved F or W. A D gene is named only where the DNA matches it firmly. Clone sizes are given selectively: once, few, many, or a class where the clone is expanded.

v_call	clone_size	j_call	d_call	cdr3_aa	cdr3_nt
TRBV5-1	NA	TRBJ1-2	NA	CASSLDATNYGYTF	TGCGCCAGCAGCCTAGACGCTACCAACTATGGCTACACCTTC
TRBV19	NA	TRBJ1-2	TRBD1	CASSLDRLGYGYTF	TGTGCCAGTAGCCTGGACAGGCTAGGGTATGGCTACACCTTC
TRBV18	NA	TRBJ2-2	NA	CASSASLGAGELFF	TGTGCCAGCTCAGCCTCTCTAGGGGCCGGGGAGCTGTTTTTT
TRBV19	NA	TRBJ2-3	TRBD2	CASSSGGGTDTQYF	TGTGCCAGTAGTAGTGGGGGGGGCACAGATACGCAGTATTTT
TRBV5-6	NA	TRBJ2-7	NA	CASSLPTGFGSDEQYF	TGTGCCAGCAGCTTACCCACAGGTTTCGGCTCGGACGAGCAGTACTTC
TRBV10-3	NA	TRBJ2-7	NA	CAITRDLRSYEQYF	TGTGCCATCACCCGGGACTTGCGTTCCTACGAGCAGTACTTC
TRBV28	NA	TRBJ2-7	NA	CASGTNFDEQYF	TGTGCCAGTGGGACAAATTTCGACGAGCAGTACTTC
TRBV6-5	NA	TRBJ1-4	NA	CASSYGAGGEKLFF	TGTGCCAGCAGTTACGGGGCAGGTGGGGAAAAACTGTTTTTT
TRBV28	NA	TRBJ1-1	NA	CASSSLSLEAFF	TGTGCCAGCAGTTCGTTGAGCCTCGAAGCTTTCTTT
TRBV6-1	NA	TRBJ2-1	NA	CASSGRDMRYNEQFF	TGTGCCAGCAGTGGCCGGGACATGCGCTACAATGAGCAGTTCTTC
TRBV6-4	NA	TRBJ2-2	NA	CASSDRGTGELFF	TGTGCCAGCAGTGACAGGGGCACCGGGGAGCTGTTTTTT
TRBV27	NA	TRBJ2-3	TRBD2	CASSLGGRAPTDTQYF	TGTGCCAGCAGTTTAGGTGGGAGGGCCCCTACAGATACGCAGTATTTT
TRBV13	NA	TRBJ2-7	NA	CASSLPYDEQYF	TGTGCCAGCAGCTTACCCTATGACGAGCAGTACTTC
TRBV6-5	NA	TRBJ2-7	NA	CASSYSRQGTHEQYF	TGTGCCAGCAGTTACTCACGGCAGGGGACCCACGAGCAGTACTTC
TRBV7-9	NA	TRBJ1-2	TRBD1	CASSTDRGPNYGYTF	TGTGCCAGCAGCACGGACAGGGGGCCGAACTATGGCTACACCTTC
TRBV19	NA	TRBJ1-2	TRBD1	CASSTIQGPYTF	TGTGCCAGTAGTACGATACAGGGGCCTTACACCTTC
TRBV4-1	once	TRBJ2-2	NA	CASSHRAGELFF	TGCGCCAGCAGCCATCGAGCCGGGGAGCTGTTTTTT
TRBV30	NA	TRBJ1-1	TRBD1	CAWSAGQGGTEAFF	TGTGCCTGGAGTGCCGGACAGGGGGGCACTGAAGCTTTCTTT
TRBV6-1	medium-sized	TRBJ2-2	TRBD2	CASSWYRGDSGELFF	TGTGCCAGCAGCTGGTACCGGGGGGATTCCGGGGAGCTGTTTTTT
TRBV4-2	once	TRBJ2-3	NA	CASSQDRRPLGTDTQYF	TGTGCCAGCAGCCAAGATCGAAGGCCGCTAGGCACAGATACGCAGTATTTT
TRBV5-1	NA	TRBJ1-2	NA	CASSFGGINYGYTF	TGCGCCAGCAGCTTCGGGGGGATCAACTATGGCTACACCTTC
TRBV5-6	NA	TRBJ1-5	TRBD1	CASSYDRDNQPQHF	TGTGCCAGCAGCTACGACAGGGACAATCAGCCCCAGCATTTT
TRBV29-1	NA	TRBJ2-7	TRBD1	CSVTGATYEQYF	TGCAGCGTCACAGGGGCGACCTACGAGCAGTACTTC
TRBV5-1	once	TRBJ2-5	TRBD2	CASSLARGLAGGQETQYF	TGCGCCAGCAGCTTGGCCAGAGGACTAGCGGGAGGGCAAGAGACCCAGTACTTC
TRBV27	once	TRBJ1-1	TRBD1	CASSQRQGNTEAFF	TGTGCCAGCAGTCAAAGACAGGGGAACACTGAAGCTTTCTTT
TRBV11-2	NA	TRBJ1-1	NA	CASSLDRAEAFF	TGTGCCAGCAGCTTAGACAGGGCTGAAGCTTTCTTT
TRBV30	NA	TRBJ2-3	TRBD2	CAWGGLAGFTDTQYF	TGTGCCTGGGGGGGACTAGCGGGGTTCACAGATACGCAGTATTTT
TRBV11-2	NA	TRBJ2-2	NA	CASSPSRRAGELFF	TGTGCCAGCAGCCCGTCCCGACGGGCCGGGGAGCTGTTTTTT
TRBV19	few	TRBJ1-2	TRBD1	CASRGTGGYGYTF	TGTGCCAGTCGCGGGACAGGGGGCTATGGCTACACCTTC
TRBV15	NA	TRBJ1-2	NA	CATSSYTGCGKTYGYTF	TGTGCCACCAGCTCGTATACAGGGTGTGGAAAGACCTATGGCTACACCTTC
TRBV19	once	TRBJ2-3	TRBD1	CASSKGQDPTDTQYF	TGTGCCAGTAGTAAGGGACAGGATCCCACAGATACGCAGTATTTT
TRBV4-1	NA	TRBJ1-1	NA	CASSQVAQGLNTEAFF	TGCGCCAGCAGCCAAGTGGCACAGGGACTGAACACTGAAGCTTTCTTT
TRBV5-1	NA	TRBJ1-1	NA	CASSPGQTNTEAFF	TGCGCCAGCAGCCCGGGACAAACGAACACTGAAGCTTTCTTT
TRBV6-5	NA	TRBJ1-5	NA	CASRPDRSNQPQHF	TGTGCCAGCAGACCCGACAGGAGCAATCAGCCCCAGCATTTT
TRBV4-3	NA	TRBJ2-7	NA	CASSQDFGGEISSYEQYF	TGCGCCAGCAGCCAAGATTTTGGCGGGGAAATTAGCTCCTACGAGCAGTACTTC